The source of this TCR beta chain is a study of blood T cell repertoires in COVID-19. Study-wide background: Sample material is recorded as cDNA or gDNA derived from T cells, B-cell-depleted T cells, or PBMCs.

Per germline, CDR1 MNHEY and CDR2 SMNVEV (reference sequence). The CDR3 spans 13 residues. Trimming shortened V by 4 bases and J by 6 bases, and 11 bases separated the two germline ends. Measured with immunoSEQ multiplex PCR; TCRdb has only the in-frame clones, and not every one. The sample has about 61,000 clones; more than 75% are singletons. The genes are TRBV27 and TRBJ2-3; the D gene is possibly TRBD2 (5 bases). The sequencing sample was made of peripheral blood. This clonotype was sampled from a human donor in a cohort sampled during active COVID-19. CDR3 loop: CASSSFSGDTQYF. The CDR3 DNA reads TGTGCCAGCAGTTCATTTTCGGGGGATACGCAGTATTTT.